This T cell receptor beta chain was identified during a study of PD-1 blockade in classical Hodgkin lymphoma. The germline CDR1 and CDR2 sequences are SNHLY and FYNNEI. CDR3 size: 14 residues. J lost 7 bases, V lost 6 bases, and 5 bases had no gene match. The time point denotes: cycle 4 day 1 (C4D1), after 6 weeks of nivolumab. No patient escaped relapse after autologous stem cell transplantation, and brentuximab vedotin exposure varied. On this clone itself: What it binds is not known.

General study findings and limits: Newly diagnosed patients reportedly trailed healthy donors in baseline TCR diversity.

Method: immunoSEQ multiplex PCR; TCRdb's copy keeps in-frame clones and lacks some. The data hold tens of thousands of clones, with about 90% observed a single time. J is TRBJ1-4 and V is TRBV2; TRBD1 agrees at 10 bases. Sequences were derived from peripheral blood mononuclear cells (PBMCs), sampled before the fourth cycle of nivolumab. This clonotype was obtained from a human donor with classical Hodgkin lymphoma. The CDR3 DNA sequence: TGTGCCAGCAGGACCGGGACAGGGGTTGAAAAACTGTTTTTT. Encoded protein: CASRTGTGVEKLFF. Full variable domain (remainder filled in from reference TRBV2 and TRBJ1-4): EPEVTQTPSHQVTQMGQEVILRCVPISNHLYFYWYRQILGQKVEFLVSFYNNEISEKSEIFDDQFSVERPDGSNFTLKIRSTKLEDSAMYFCASRTGTGVEKLFFGSGTQLSVL.